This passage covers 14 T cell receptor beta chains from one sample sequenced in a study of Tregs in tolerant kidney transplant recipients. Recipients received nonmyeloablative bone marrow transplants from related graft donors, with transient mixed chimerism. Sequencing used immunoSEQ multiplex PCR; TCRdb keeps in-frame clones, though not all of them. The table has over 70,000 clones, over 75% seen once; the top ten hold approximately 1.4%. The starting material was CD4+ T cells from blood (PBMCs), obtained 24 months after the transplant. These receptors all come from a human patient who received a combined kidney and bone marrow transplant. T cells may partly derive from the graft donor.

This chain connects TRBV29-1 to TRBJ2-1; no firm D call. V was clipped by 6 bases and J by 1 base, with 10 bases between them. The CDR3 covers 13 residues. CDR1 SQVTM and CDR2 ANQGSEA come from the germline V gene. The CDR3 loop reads CSVVASSYNEQFF. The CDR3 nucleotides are TGCAGCGTAGTAGCATCGTCCTACAATGAGCAGTTCTTC.

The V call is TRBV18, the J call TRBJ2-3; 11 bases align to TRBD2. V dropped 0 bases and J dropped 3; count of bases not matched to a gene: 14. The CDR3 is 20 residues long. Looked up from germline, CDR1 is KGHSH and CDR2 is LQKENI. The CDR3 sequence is CASSPPNRLAGGLRTDTQYF. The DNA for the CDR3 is TGTGCCAGCTCACCACCTAACCGTCTAGCGGGAGGTCTTAGGACAGATACGCAGTATTTT.

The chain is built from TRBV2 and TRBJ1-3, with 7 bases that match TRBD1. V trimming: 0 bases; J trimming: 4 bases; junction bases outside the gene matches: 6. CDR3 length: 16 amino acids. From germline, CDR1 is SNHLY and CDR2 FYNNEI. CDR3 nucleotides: TGTGCCAGCAGTGAAGCGACAGGGAGTGGAGGAAACACCATATATTTT. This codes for CASSEATGSGGNTIYF.

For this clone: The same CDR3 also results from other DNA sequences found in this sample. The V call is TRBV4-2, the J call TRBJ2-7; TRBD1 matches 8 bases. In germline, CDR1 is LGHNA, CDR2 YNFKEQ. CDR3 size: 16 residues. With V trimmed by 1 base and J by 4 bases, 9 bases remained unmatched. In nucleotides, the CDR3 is TGTGCCAGCAGCCAAGGGTCAGGGGGCCATCTTTACGAGCAGTACTTC. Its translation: CASSQGSGGHLYEQYF.

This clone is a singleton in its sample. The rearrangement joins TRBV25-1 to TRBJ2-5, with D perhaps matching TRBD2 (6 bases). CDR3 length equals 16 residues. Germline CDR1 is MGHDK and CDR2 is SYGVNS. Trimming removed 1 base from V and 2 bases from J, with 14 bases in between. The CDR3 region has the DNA TGTGCCAGCAGTGAATTAATGGGGAGGTCACAAGAGACCCAGTACTTC. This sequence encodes CASSELMGRSQETQYF.

CDR3 nucleotides: TGTGCCAGCAGAGGGGACAGGGGTCGAGCCCTCCACTTT. It specifies CASRGDRGRALHF. The gene calls are TRBV25-1 and TRBJ1-6; 10 bases match TRBD1. Germline-derived CDR1 and CDR2 are MGHDK and SYGVNS. The CDR3 totals 13 residues. The V segment lost 6 bases and the J segment 14 bases; nucleotides outside the gene matches: 7.

The CDR3, as DNA: TGTGCCAGCAGCAAAGCCGCCGGAGCCTCCATATATTTT. Translation: CASSKAAGASIYF. The chain links TRBV21-1 to TRBJ1-3. TRBV21-1 is recorded as a pseudogene. The CDR3 is made up of 13 amino acids.

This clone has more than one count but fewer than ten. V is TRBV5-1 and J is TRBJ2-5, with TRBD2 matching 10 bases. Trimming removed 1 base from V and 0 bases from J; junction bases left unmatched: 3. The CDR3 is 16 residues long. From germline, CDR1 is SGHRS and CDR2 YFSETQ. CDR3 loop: CASSLRTSGNQETQYF. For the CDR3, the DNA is TGCGCCAGCAGCTTGCGAACTAGCGGGAACCAAGAGACCCAGTACTTC.

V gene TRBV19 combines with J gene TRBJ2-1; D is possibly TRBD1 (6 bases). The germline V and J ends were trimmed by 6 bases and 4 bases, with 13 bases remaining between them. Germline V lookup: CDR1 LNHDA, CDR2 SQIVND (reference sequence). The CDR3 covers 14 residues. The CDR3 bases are TGTGCCAGTAGGGACAGAATAATTTACAATGAGCAGTTCTTC. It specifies CASRDRIIYNEQFF. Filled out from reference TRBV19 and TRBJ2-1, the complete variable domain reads DGGITQSPKYLFRKEGQNVTLSCEQNLNHDAMYWYRQDPGQGLRLIYYSQIVNDFQKGDIAEGYSVSREKKESFPLTVTSAQKNPTAFYLCASRDRIIYNEQFFGPGTRLTVL.

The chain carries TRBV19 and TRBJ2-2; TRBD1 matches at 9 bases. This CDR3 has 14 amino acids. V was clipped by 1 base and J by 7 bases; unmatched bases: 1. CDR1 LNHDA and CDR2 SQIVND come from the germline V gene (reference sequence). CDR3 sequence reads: CASSIGQGGGELFF. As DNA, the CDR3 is TGTGCCAGTAGTATAGGACAGGGGGGCGGGGAGCTGTTTTTT.

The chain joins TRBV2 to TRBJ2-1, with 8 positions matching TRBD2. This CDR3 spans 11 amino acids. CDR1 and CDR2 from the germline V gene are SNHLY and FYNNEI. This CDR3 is CVSQRENEQFF. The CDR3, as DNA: TGTGTGTCACAGCGGGAGAATGAGCAGTTCTTC.

CDR3 DNA: TGCGCCAGCAGCCAAGGGACAGCGGGAGGCGTGGAAGCTTTCTTT. Its protein product is CASSQGTAGGVEAFF. V usage is TRBV5-1 and J usage is TRBJ1-1; 7 bases are a match to TRBD1. The germline gives CDR1 SGHRS, CDR2 YFSETQ. Trimming took 4 bases from V and 8 from J; bases not matched to a gene: 14. This CDR3 comprises 15 residues.

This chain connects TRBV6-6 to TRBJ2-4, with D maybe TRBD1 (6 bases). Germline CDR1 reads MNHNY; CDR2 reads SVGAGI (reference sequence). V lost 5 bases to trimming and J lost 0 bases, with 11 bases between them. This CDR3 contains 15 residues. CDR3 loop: CASSNRDKAKNIQYF. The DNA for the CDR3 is TGTGCCAGCAGTAACAGGGACAAAGCCAAAAACATTCAGTACTTC.

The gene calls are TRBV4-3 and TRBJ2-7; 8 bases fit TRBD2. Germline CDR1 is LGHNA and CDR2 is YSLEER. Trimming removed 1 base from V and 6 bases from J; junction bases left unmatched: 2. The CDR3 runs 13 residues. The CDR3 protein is CASSQGAGAEQYF. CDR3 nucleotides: TGCGCCAGCAGCCAAGGAGCGGGGGCCGAGCAGTACTTC.